The clone carrying this TCR beta chain appeared a few times. Its antigen is currently unknown. The sample originates from a study of CD8 T cells in ankylosing spondylitis. Study-wide results and caveats: Previous work reported some of these motif variants in the synovial fluid and blood of reactive arthritis. What seemed typical of ankylosing spondylitis blood was a TCR beta motif built from 7 or 8 highly homologous variants. Within matched ankylosing spondylitis synovial fluid, disease-linked clones were reportedly significantly enriched.

Scientists made TCR beta libraries using quantitative 5'-RACE with molecular barcodes. TCRdb ran MiXCR on the 5' RACE reads and lists one entry per CDR3 protein. The table lists about 800,000 distinct CDR3 sequences, approximately 12% of them singletons. The ends were cut back, 5 bases at V and 9 bases at J, with 14 bases in the middle. This CDR3 comprises 14 residues. Germline CDR1 MNHNS, CDR2 SASEGT. The receptor comes from a male donor with ankylosing spondylitis. The chain combines TRBV6-1 with TRBJ1-6, with D perhaps matching TRBD1 (5 bases). The sample comprised blood, either unsorted or a sorted T cell fraction (not recorded which). CDR3 sequence (DNA): TGTGCCAGCAGTCCCGCGAGGGGAGGTTCACCCCTCCACTTT. Its translation is CASSPARGGSPLHF.